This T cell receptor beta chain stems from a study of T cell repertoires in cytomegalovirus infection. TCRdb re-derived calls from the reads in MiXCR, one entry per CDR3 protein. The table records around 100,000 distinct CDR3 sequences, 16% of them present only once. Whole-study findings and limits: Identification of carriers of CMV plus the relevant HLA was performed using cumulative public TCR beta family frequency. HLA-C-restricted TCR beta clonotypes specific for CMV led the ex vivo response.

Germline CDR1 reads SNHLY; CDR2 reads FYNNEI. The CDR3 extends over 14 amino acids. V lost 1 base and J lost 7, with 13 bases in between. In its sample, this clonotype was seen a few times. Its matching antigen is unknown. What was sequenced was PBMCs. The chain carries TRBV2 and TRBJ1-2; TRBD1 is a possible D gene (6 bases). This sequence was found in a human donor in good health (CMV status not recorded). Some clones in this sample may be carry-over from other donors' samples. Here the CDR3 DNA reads TGTGCCAGCAGTGAAGGGGGGGCGCGAGGTGGCTACACCTTC. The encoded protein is CASSEGGARGGYTF.